This is a list of T cell receptor beta chains from one sample in a study of blood T cells in healthy people across ages. One entry per CDR3 protein results from TCRdb running MiXCR on the 5' RACE reads. The data contain hundreds of thousands of distinct CDR3 sequences, around 50% of them seen just once; the ten biggest clones take up about 13%. The sequencing input was blood. The receptors stem from a woman of 80 years or more in good health. The CDR3 runs from the conserved cysteine through the conserved F or W. The order of the fields is CDR3 protein, CDR3 DNA, clone size, D gene, J gene, V gene. The D gene is left open where the match is weak. Where a row states a size, it is once, few, many or the class of an expanded clone; other rows omit it.

CDR3 protein: CASSFGGEEQPQHF
CDR3 DNA: TGTGCCAGCAGTTTCGGCGGGGAAGAACAGCCCCAGCATTTT
clone size: many
D gene: -
J gene: TRBJ1-5
V gene: TRBV7-9

CDR3 protein: CASSRGIGPVEQFF
CDR3 DNA: TGTGCCTCCAGCCGGGGAATTGGACCGGTGGAGCAGTTCTTC
clone size: many
D gene: -
J gene: TRBJ2-1
V gene: TRBV2

CDR3 protein: CSVEDTEAFF
CDR3 DNA: TGCAGCGTTGAGGACACTGAAGCTTTCTTT
clone size: -
D gene: -
J gene: TRBJ1-1
V gene: TRBV29-1

CDR3 protein: CASSQIGGVGQGRQPQHF
CDR3 DNA: TGTGCCAGCAGTCAAATAGGGGGGGTCGGACAGGGACGTCAGCCCCAGCATTTT
clone size: few
D gene: TRBD1
J gene: TRBJ1-5
V gene: TRBV27

CDR3 protein: CASSSGTGGFSNQPQHF
CDR3 DNA: TGTGCCAGCAGCTCCGGGACAGGTGGTTTTAGCAATCAGCCCCAGCATTTT
clone size: few
D gene: TRBD1
J gene: TRBJ1-5
V gene: TRBV7-9

CDR3 protein: CASSFGRGGNTIYF
CDR3 DNA: TGTGCCAGCAGCTTCGGCAGGGGTGGAAACACCATATATTTT
clone size: few
D gene: -
J gene: TRBJ1-3
V gene: TRBV7-2

CDR3 protein: CSVEGGISTDTQYF
CDR3 DNA: TGCAGCGTTGAAGGTGGGATTAGCACAGATACGCAGTATTTT
clone size: once
D gene: -
J gene: TRBJ2-3
V gene: TRBV29-1

CDR3 protein: CASSFWLAGAAPFF
CDR3 DNA: TGTGCCAGCAGTTTCTGGCTAGCGGGGGCCGCGCCGTTCTTC
clone size: few
D gene: TRBD2
J gene: TRBJ2-1
V gene: TRBV12-3/TRBV12-4

CDR3 protein: CASSDSVPGYGYTF
CDR3 DNA: TGTGCCAGCAGCGACAGTGTTCCTGGCTATGGCTACACCTTC
clone size: many
D gene: -
J gene: TRBJ1-2
V gene: TRBV6-6

CDR3 protein: CASTEGGTNEKLFF
CDR3 DNA: TGTGCCAGCACCGAAGGGGGAACTAATGAAAAACTGTTTTTT
clone size: few
D gene: -
J gene: TRBJ1-4
V gene: TRBV6-1

CDR3 protein: CSARTAGSISNQPQHF
CDR3 DNA: TGCAGTGCTCGGACAGCCGGATCTATTAGCAATCAGCCCCAGCATTTT
clone size: -
D gene: -
J gene: TRBJ1-5
V gene: TRBV20-1